This TCR beta chain was observed in a study of blood T cell repertoires in COVID-19. Trimming shortened V by 6 bases and J by 4 bases, and 16 bases separated the two germline ends. Germline CDR1 reads SGHDT; CDR2 reads YYEEEE. This CDR3 region has 14 residues. Study processing details: Reference gene primers were amplified, and this amplification served to estimate nucleated cell counts. TCRdb keeps only in-frame clones here, not all; method: immunoSEQ multiplex PCR. The DNA gave D and trimming, while V, J and clone size come from that table. The table records roughly 150,000 clones, about 90% of them present only once.

The clonotype originates from a woman in her 40s who had been exposed to COVID-19. The V gene is TRBV5-6, the J gene TRBJ1-2; no firm D call. The sample consisted of PBMCs or T cells enriched from blood (not recorded which). Here the CDR3 reads CASNEGRGTYGYTF. The DNA of the CDR3 is TGTGCCAGCAACGAAGGGAGAGGTACCTATGGCTACACCTTC.